This T cell receptor (beta chain) was retrieved from a study of cytomegalovirus exposure and HLA in healthy donors. General study findings and limits: Fewer N-insertions (relative to the roughly 610-donor mean) were reportedly seen in an Asian-associated ancestry cluster in a later analysis. Association of a missense DCLRE1C variant with TCR beta V- and J-gene trimming was reported in a later analysis. Cytomegalovirus-associated TCR beta chains were listed, numbering roughly 150. A few CMV-associated chains proved CMV antigen-specific in vitro.

For this clone: Its target is not known. This sample also contains other DNA sequences that code for the same CDR3.

Amplification used 60 Vbeta primers and 13 Jbeta primers. The table came from immunoSEQ multiplex PCR; TCRdb's copy has only in-frame clones and leaves some out. The sample consists of 200,000 to 250,000 clones, 70% to 90% of them appearing once. V was trimmed by 0 bases and J by 2 bases, leaving 8 bases between them. CDR3 length: 14 residues. Germline CDR1 is MNHEY and CDR2 is SVGAGI. The J gene is TRBJ2-7, the V gene TRBV6-5; D perhaps matches TRBD1 (6 bases). This TCR came from a woman aged 60-70 years in good health and CMV-seropositive. Material: PBMCs. DNA of the CDR3: TGTGCCAGCAGTTACTCGACAGGAACCTACGAGCAGTACTTC. Protein sequence: CASSYSTGTYEQYF.